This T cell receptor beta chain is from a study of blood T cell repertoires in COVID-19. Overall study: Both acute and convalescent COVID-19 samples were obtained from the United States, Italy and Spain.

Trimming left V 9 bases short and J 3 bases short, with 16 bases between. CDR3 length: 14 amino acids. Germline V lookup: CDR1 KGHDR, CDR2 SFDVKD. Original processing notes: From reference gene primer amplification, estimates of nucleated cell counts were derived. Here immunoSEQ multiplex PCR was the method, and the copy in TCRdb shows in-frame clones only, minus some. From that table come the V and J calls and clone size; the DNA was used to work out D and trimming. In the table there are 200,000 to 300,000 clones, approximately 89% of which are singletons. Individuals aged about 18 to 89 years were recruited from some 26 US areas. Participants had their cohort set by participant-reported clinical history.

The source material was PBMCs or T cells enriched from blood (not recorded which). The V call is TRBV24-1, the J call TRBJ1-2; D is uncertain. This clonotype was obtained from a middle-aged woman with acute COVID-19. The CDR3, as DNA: TGTGCCACCTCGGGCGACGGGGTCGACTATGGCTACACCTTC. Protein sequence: CATSGDGVDYGYTF.